This is a list of T cell receptor beta chains from one sample in a study of blood T cell repertoires in COVID-19. The protocol was immunoSEQ multiplex PCR, while the TCRdb copy is restricted to in-frame clones and leaves out a portion. Of some 150,000 clones in the sample, about 89% were seen once. Sequenced material: PBMCs or T cells enriched from blood (not recorded which). These receptors all stem from a woman aged 18-30 years who had recovered from COVID-19. The CDR3 runs from the conserved cysteine through the conserved F or W. For some rows the clone size is stated as once, few or many, or as a class when expanded; others skip it.

j_call	v_call	clone_size	cdr3_aa
TRBJ2-3	TRBV28	.	CASSPSGFSTDTQYF
TRBJ1-4	TRBV6-1	.	CASSEMGWGSGATNEKLFF
TRBJ1-1	TRBV30	once	CAWIFLRGRTEAFF
TRBJ2-5	TRBV5-1	.	CASSLEQGARGTQYF
TRBJ1-2	TRBV14	once	CASSRDAGVNYGYTF
TRBJ2-1	TRBV4-1	.	CASSQGLRGSSYNEQFF
TRBJ2-7	TRBV27	.	CASRPGLRPYEQYF
TRBJ2-6	TRBV19	.	CASSMDYRGYSGANVLTF
TRBJ2-3	TRBV5-1	.	CASTHRGTDTQYF
TRBJ2-7	TRBV27	.	CASSSDRDRSYEQYF
TRBJ1-5	TRBV2	.	CASSGGTGDHQPQHF
TRBJ2-1	TRBV11-2	.	CASSLGWGGAGEQFF
TRBJ1-2	TRBV29-1	.	CSVEGQGVYGYTF
TRBJ2-4	TRBV24-1	.	CATSDSGLAKNIQYF
TRBJ2-7	TRBV28	once	CASSRSGRVSYEQYF
TRBJ2-2	TRBV4-3	.	CASSQDRAGGPTGELFF
TRBJ2-1	TRBV13	.	CASSLGPSGTVYEQFF
TRBJ2-3	TRBV14	.	CASSHKSGTSFLGTDTQYF
TRBJ2-7	TRBV4-1	.	CASSPRTGRVNEQYF
TRBJ2-2	TRBV9	.	CASSSGLWDGELFF
TRBJ1-1	TRBV27	.	CASRQNTEAFF
TRBJ2-6	TRBV5-5	.	CASSFTPYGQGAPGANVLTF
TRBJ2-7	TRBV5-5	.	CASSLRTGMGYEQYF
TRBJ2-1	TRBV9	.	CASSPNEQFF
TRBJ2-7	TRBV4-1	.	CASSQEGRLRTGEQYF
TRBJ1-6	TRBV30	.	CAWTYPRGLADSPLHF
TRBJ1-5	TRBV21-1	.	CASIPGQINQPQHF
TRBJ2-7	TRBV27	once	CASSPGSQYEQYF
TRBJ1-2	TRBV28	.	CASSLDRRLAYGYTF
TRBJ2-7	TRBV4-3	.	CASSQGTSGMIEQYF
TRBJ2-5	TRBV7-2	.	CASSFQEGETQYF
TRBJ2-7	TRBV29-1	once	CSVVPDSYEQYF